This TCR beta chain was recovered during a study of cytomegalovirus exposure and HLA in healthy donors. Whole-study results and caveats: Trimming of TCR beta V- and J-genes showed a link, identified in a later analysis, to a missense DCLRE1C variant. Researchers catalogued roughly 150 TCR beta chains as cytomegalovirus-associated. The study had only CMV serostatus as immune exposure information.

The study ran its PCR with 60 Vbeta and 13 Jbeta primers. Authors' data handling: An analysis that came later counted 80 million or so unique TCR beta chains, around 10 million shared. Using immunoSEQ multiplex PCR, the repertoire was profiled, and TCRdb retains in-frame clones only, with some absent. That table supplies the V and J calls and clone size; D and trimming were determined from the DNA. The data contain about 130,000 clones, 50% to 75% of them singletons. This clone was seen only a few times. Antigen specificity is unknown. The sequenced sample was PBMCs. The source is a woman in her 40s in good health and CMV-seronegative.

DNA of the CDR3: TGTGCCAGCAGCTTAGTGGGCGCTGGGGCCAACGTCCTGACTTTC. It yields the protein CASSLVGAGANVLTF. The chain is built from TRBV7-2 and TRBJ2-6; D gene uncertain. V lost 1 base and J 2 bases, leaving 6 bases between the germline ends. This CDR3 comprises 15 residues. Looked up from germline, CDR1 is SGHTA and CDR2 is FQGNSA.